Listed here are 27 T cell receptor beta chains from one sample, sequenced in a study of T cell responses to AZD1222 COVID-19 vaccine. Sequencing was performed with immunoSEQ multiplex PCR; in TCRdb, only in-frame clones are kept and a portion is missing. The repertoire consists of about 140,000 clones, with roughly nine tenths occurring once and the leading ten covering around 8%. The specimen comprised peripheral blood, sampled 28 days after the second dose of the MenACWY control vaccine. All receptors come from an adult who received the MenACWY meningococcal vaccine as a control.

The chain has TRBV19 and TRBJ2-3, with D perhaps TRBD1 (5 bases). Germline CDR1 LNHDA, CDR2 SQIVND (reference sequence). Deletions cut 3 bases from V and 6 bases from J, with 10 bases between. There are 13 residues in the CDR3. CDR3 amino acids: CASSMGPRDTQYF. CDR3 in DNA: TGTGCCAGTAGTATGGGGCCGAGGGATACGCAGTATTTT.

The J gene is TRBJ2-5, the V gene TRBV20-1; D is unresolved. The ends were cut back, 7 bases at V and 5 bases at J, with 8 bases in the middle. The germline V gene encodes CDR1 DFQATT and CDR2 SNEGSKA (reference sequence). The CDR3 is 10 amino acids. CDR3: CSVRRETQYF. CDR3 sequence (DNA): TGCAGTGTTCGAAGGGAGACCCAGTACTTC.

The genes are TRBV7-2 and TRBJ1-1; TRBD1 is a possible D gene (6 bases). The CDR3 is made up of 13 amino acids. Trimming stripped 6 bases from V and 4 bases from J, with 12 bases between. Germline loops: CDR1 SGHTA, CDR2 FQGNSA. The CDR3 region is CASSYTGTTEAFF. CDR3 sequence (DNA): TGTGCCAGCAGTTATACAGGGACCACTGAAGCTTTCTTT.

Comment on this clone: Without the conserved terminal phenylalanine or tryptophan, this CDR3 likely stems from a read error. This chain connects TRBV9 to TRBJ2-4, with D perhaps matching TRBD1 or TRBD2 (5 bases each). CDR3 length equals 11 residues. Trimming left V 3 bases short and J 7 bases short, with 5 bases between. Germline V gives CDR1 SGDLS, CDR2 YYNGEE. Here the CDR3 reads CASSGGNIQYL. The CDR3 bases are TGTGCCAGCAGCGGGGGGAACATTCAGTACCTC.

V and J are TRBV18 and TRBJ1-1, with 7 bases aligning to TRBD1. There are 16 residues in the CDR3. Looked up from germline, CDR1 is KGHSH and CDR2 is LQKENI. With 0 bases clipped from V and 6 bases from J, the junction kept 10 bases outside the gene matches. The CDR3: CASSPPRGTAEPEAFF. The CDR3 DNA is TGTGCCAGCTCACCACCGAGAGGGACAGCTGAGCCTGAAGCTTTCTTT.

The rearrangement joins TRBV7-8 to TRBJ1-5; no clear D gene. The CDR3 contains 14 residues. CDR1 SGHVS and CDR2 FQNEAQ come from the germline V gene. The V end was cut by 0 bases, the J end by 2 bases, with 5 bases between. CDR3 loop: CASSLAQGNQPQHF. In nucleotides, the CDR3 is TGTGCCAGCAGCTTAGCGCAGGGCAATCAGCCCCAGCATTTT.

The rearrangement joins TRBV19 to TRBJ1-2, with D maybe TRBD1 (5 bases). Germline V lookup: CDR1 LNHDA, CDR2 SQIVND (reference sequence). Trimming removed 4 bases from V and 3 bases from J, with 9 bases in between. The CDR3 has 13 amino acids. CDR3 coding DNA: TGTGCCAGTAGTACGTGGGGGGACTATGGCTACACCTTC. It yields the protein CASSTWGDYGYTF.

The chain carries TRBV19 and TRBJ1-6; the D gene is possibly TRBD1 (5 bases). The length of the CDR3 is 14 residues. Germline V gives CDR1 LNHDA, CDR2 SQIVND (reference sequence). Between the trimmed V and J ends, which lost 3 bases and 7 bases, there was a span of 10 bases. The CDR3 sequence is CASSIQGGNSPLHF. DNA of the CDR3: TGTGCCAGTAGTATTCAGGGAGGAAATTCACCCCTCCACTTT.

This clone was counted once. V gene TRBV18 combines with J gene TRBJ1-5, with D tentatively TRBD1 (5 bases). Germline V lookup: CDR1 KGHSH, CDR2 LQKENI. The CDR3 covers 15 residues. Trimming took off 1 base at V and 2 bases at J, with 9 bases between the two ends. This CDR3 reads CASSPLGVGNQPQHF. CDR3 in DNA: TGTGCCAGCTCACCACTGGGGGTGGGCAATCAGCCCCAGCATTTT.

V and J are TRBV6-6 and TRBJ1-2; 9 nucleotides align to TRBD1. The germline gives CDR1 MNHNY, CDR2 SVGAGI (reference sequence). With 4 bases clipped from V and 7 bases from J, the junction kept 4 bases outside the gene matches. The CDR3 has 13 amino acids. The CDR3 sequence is CASSSGTGSGYTF. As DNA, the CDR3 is TGTGCCAGCAGTTCCGGGACAGGGTCTGGCTACACCTTC.

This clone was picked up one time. CDR3 nucleotides: TGTGCCACCAGTGATTTAGGCTGGAACAATGAGCAGTTCTTC. It yields the protein CATSDLGWNNEQFF. The chain recombines TRBV24-1 with TRBJ2-1, with D hard to call. The germline gives CDR1 KGHDR, CDR2 SFDVKD. The CDR3 contains 14 residues. V lost 1 base, J lost 5 bases, and 8 bases lay in between.

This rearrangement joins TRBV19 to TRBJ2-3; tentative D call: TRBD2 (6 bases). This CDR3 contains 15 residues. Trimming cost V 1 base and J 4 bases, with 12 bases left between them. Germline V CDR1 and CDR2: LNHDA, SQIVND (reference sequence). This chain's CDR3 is CASSIAKGRPDTQYF. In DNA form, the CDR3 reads TGTGCCAGTAGTATAGCTAAGGGGAGGCCAGATACGCAGTATTTT.

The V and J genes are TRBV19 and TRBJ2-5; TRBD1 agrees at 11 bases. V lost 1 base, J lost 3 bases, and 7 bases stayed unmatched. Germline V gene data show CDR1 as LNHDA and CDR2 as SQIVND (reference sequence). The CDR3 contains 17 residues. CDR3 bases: TGTGCCAGTAGTATAGTCCCCCCGGGACAGGGGGAAGAGACCCAGTACTTC. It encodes CASSIVPPGQGEETQYF.

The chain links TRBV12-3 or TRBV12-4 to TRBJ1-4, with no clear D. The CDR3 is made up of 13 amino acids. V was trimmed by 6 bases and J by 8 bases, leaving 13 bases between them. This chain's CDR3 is CASSAQEREKLFF. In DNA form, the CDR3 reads TGTGCCAGCAGCGCTCAGGAACGGGAAAAACTGTTTTTT.

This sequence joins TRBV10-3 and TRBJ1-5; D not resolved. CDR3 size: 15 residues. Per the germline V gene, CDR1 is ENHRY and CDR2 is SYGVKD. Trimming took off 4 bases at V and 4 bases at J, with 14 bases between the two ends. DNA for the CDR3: TGTGCCATCAGTGTCTCTGAGTCCCAGAATCAGCCCCAGCATTTT. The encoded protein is CAISVSESQNQPQHF.

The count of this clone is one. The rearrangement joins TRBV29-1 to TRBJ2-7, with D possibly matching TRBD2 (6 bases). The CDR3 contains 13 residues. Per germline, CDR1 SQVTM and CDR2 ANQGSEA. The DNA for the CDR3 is TGCAGTGGAGGGGAAGGACTTGCCTACGAGCAGTACTTC. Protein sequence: CSGGEGLAYEQYF.

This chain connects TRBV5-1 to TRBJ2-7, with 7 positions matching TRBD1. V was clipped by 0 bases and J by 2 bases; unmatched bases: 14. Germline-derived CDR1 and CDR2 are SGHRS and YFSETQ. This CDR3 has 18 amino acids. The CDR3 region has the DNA TGCGCCAGCAGCTTGGGAACTCCGGGCAGGGGGACAACCTACGAGCAGTACTTC. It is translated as CASSLGTPGRGTTYEQYF.

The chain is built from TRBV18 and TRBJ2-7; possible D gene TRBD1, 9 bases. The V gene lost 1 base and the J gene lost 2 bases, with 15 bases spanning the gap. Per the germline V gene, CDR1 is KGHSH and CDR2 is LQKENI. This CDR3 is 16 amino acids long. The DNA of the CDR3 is TGTGCCAGCTCACCACTTAGCGGGACAGGGACCTACGAGCAGTACTTC. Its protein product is CASSPLSGTGTYEQYF.

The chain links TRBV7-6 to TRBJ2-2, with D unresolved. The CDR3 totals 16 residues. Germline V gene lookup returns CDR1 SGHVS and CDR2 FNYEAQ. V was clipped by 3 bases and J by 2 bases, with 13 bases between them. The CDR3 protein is CASSLNPDGNTGELFF. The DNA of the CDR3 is TGTGCCAGCAGCTTGAATCCGGACGGCAACACCGGGGAGCTGTTTTTT.

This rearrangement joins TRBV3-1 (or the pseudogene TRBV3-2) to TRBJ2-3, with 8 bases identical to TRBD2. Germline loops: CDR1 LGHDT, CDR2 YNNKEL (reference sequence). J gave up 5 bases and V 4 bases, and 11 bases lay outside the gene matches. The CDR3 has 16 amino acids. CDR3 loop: CASSLSGTRALDTQYF. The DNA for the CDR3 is TGTGCCAGCAGCCTTAGTGGGACTAGGGCCCTAGATACGCAGTATTTT.

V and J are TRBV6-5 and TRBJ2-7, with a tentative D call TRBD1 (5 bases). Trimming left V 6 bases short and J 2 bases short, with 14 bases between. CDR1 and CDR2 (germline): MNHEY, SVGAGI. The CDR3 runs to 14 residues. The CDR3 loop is CASSSGLGAYEQYF. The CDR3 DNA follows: TGTGCCAGCAGCTCAGGGTTAGGGGCCTACGAGCAGTACTTC.

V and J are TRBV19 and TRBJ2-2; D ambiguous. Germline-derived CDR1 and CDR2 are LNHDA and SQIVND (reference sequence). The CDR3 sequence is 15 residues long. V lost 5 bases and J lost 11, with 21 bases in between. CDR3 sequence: CASSVGPDPVGELFF. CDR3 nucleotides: TGTGCCAGTAGTGTCGGGCCAGATCCCGTCGGTGAGCTGTTTTTT.

CDR3 amino acids: CASREDREDGYTF. The CDR3 bases are TGTGCCAGCAGAGAGGACAGGGAAGATGGCTACACCTTC. The chain recombines TRBV2 with TRBJ1-2; 8 nucleotides agree with TRBD1. The CDR3 sequence is 13 residues long. Germline V CDR1 and CDR2: SNHLY, FYNNEI. The J segment lost 6 bases and the V segment lost 6 bases, leaving 6 bases of the junction unmatched.

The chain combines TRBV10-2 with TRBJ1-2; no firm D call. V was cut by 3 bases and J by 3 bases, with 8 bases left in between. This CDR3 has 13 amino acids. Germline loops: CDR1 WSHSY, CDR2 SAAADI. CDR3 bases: TGCGCCAGCAGTGACCAGGCCTACTATGGCTACACCTTC. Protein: CASSDQAYYGYTF.

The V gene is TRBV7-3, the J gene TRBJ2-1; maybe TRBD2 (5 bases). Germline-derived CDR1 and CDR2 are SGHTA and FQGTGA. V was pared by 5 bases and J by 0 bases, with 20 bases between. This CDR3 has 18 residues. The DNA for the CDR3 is TGTGCCAGCAGCCCTACGCCGCGGCTAGCTCTCTCCTACAATGAGCAGTTCTTC. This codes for CASSPTPRLALSYNEQFF.

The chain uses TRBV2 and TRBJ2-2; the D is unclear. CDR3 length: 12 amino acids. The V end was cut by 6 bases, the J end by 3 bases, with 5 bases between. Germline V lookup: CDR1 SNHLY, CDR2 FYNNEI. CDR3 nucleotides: TGTGCCAGCAGCGGTCACACCGGGGAGCTGTTTTTT. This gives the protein CASSGHTGELFF.

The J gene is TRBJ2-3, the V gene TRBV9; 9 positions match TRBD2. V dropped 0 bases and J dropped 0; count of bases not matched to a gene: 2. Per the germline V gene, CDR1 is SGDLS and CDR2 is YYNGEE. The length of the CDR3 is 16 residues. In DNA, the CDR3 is TGTGCCAGCAGCGTAGATAGCGGGGGAAGCACAGATACGCAGTATTTT. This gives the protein CASSVDSGGSTDTQYF.